This T cell receptor (beta chain) was captured by sequencing in a study of neurological immune-mediated disorders. On the study more broadly: For the 35 or so multiple sclerosis patients, the disease was relapsing-remitting in about 31 and secondary progressive in 3.

Study-wide results and limits: Patients with HTLV-1-associated myelopathy had the highest level of TCR clonal expansion, whereas patients with multiple sclerosis had the lowest level, falling beneath the level found in healthy controls.

This clonotype was seen repeatedly, ten times or more. Its antigen is unidentified. The V and J ends lost 5 bases and 3 bases respectively, with 11 bases between them. The CDR3 sequence is 15 residues long. Germline loops: CDR1 MDHEN, CDR2 SYDVKM. TCRdb fed the 5' RACE reads into MiXCR, producing one record per CDR3 protein. Of roughly 67,000 distinct CDR3 sequences in the sample, roughly 4% were seen once. The J gene is TRBJ2-6, the V gene TRBV28; D ambiguous. The sample was PBMCs. This TCR was recovered from a man aged 50-60 years with multiple sclerosis. CDR3 amino acids: CASSVASGGANVLTF. Here the CDR3 DNA reads TGTGCCAGCAGTGTGGCAAGTGGTGGGGCCAACGTCCTGACTTTC.